What follows describes a single T cell receptor (beta chain). This sample's time point: healthy volunteer bleed at 6 weeks. Total RNA extraction was carried out from unfractionated whole blood. J gave up 0 bases and V 6 bases, and 3 bases lay outside the gene matches. The CDR3 length is 14 residues. The germline V gene has CDR1 MNHNY and CDR2 SVGAGI (reference sequence). This sample was included in a study of human T cells and chemical hapten exposure. Per the study methods: There were a median of roughly 100,000 TCRs per sample, with a range from about 23,224 to 690,600. Using its own MiXCR run on the RACE reads, TCRdb lists one record per CDR3 protein. V and J calls and clone size were set by TCRdb, not the authors. The sample holds approximately 81,000 distinct CDR3 sequences, roughly 8.6% seen once.

The sample taken for sequencing was whole blood. The TCR sequence derives from a male donor in good health. Some clones in this sample may be carry-over from other donors' samples. This chain joins TRBV6-6 and TRBJ2-3, with 7 bases aligning to TRBD1. The CDR3 DNA reads as TGTGCCAGCAGCAAGGACAGGAGCACAGATACGCAGTATTTT. As protein: CASSKDRSTDTQYF.